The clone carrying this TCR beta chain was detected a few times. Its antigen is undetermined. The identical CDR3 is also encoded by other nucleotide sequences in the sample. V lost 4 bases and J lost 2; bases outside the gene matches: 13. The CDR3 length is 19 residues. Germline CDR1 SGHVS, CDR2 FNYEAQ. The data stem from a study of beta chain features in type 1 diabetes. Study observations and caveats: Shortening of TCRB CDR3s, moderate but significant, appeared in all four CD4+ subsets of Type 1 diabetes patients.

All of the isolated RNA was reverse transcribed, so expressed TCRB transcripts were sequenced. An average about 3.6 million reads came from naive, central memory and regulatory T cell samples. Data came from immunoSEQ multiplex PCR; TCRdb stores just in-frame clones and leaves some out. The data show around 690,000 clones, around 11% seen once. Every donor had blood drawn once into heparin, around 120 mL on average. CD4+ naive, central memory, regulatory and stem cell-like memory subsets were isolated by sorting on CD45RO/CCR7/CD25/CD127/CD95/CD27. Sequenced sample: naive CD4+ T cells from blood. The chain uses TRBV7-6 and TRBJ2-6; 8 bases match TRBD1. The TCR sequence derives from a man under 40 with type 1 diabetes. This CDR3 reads CASSSTLRTGLPGANVLTF. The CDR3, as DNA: TGTGCCAGCAGCTCCACATTGCGGACAGGGCTCCCTGGGGCCAACGTCCTGACTTTC.